The 10 T cell receptor beta chains listed next were all sequenced from one sample in a study of T cell responses to AZD1222 COVID-19 vaccine. The table came from immunoSEQ multiplex PCR; TCRdb's copy has only in-frame clones and leaves some out. The sample gives about 110,000 clones, about 90% of which show up once; about 4% is in the top ten. Sequencing was performed on peripheral blood, taken 28 days after the second AZD1222 dose. These receptors were taken from an adult who received the AZD1222 COVID-19 vaccine.

The rearrangement uses TRBV7-6 and TRBJ1-5; D is unclear. The V end was cut by 0 bases, the J end by 3 bases, with 12 bases between. CDR3 length equals 16 residues. Germline V gives CDR1 SGHVS, CDR2 FNYEAQ. CDR3 region: CASSLAVGEANQPQHF. The CDR3 DNA follows: TGTGCCAGCAGCTTAGCGGTTGGTGAGGCCAATCAGCCCCAGCATTTT.

This chain joins TRBV9 and TRBJ1-2; D possibly corresponds to TRBD1 (6 bases). The CDR3 has 15 residues. Germline V gene data show CDR1 as SGDLS and CDR2 as YYNGEE. The V and J ends lost 4 bases and 0 bases respectively, with 13 bases between them. CDR3 protein: CASSPGGGANYGYTF. The CDR3 DNA follows: TGTGCCAGCAGCCCGGGAGGGGGGGCTAACTATGGCTACACCTTC.

The genes are TRBV10-3 and TRBJ2-1; the match to TRBD1 covers 9 bases. CDR3 length equals 15 residues. V was clipped by 4 bases and J by 7 bases; unmatched bases: 8. Germline assignment: CDR1 ENHRY and CDR2 SYGVKD. CDR3 coding DNA: TGTGCCATCAGTGGGCCGGGACAGGGCGGAAATGAGCAGTTCTTC. It is translated as CAISGPGQGGNEQFF.

The chain carries TRBV11-1 and TRBJ2-7; D might be TRBD1 (6 bases). CDR1 SGHAT and CDR2 FQDESV come from the germline V gene (reference sequence). V shed 5 bases and J shed 0 bases, with 17 bases lying between them. CDR3 length equals 16 residues. CDR3 coding DNA: TGTGCCAGCAGCCCACAGGGCCGCTGGAGCTCCTACGAGCAGTACTTC. This encodes CASSPQGRWSSYEQYF.

The chain carries TRBV5-5 and TRBJ1-4, with D unresolved. This CDR3 spans 16 amino acids. The germline V gene has CDR1 SGHKS and CDR2 YYEKEE (reference sequence). The V end lost 6 bases, the J end lost 0 bases, and 15 bases lay between the germline ends. The CDR3 DNA follows: TGTGCCAGCACCCTGATAGCTTCCGCAACTAATGAAAAACTGTTTTTT. Protein sequence: CASTLIASATNEKLFF.

The chain couples TRBV11-1 to TRBJ2-1; tentative D call: TRBD2 (5 bases). This CDR3 has 15 amino acids. Trimming left V 5 bases short and J 7 bases short, with 18 bases between. Germline V gives CDR1 SGHAT, CDR2 FQDESV (reference sequence). DNA of the CDR3: TGTGCCAGCAGCCCTAAGGGTCCCCGGAGGAATGAGCAGTTCTTC. This sequence encodes CASSPKGPRRNEQFF.

This sequence joins TRBV20-1 and TRBJ1-2, with D unresolved. V was shortened by 3 bases and J by 2 bases, with 4 bases between the two germline ends. The CDR3 contains 11 residues. Per germline, CDR1 DFQATT and CDR2 SNEGSKA (reference sequence). The CDR3 here is CSASGNYGYTF. The CDR3 DNA sequence: TGCAGTGCTAGTGGGAACTATGGCTACACCTTC.

In its sample, this clone ranks as medium-sized. The CDR3 sequence is CASSPLPGGSGSPLHF. In nucleotides, the CDR3 is TGTGCCAGCAGCCCCCTACCAGGGGGCTCGGGTTCACCCCTCCACTTT. V is TRBV3-1 (or the pseudogene TRBV3-2) and J is TRBJ1-6; 8 nucleotides match TRBD1. CDR1 is LGHDT, CDR2 YNNKEL, per germline (reference sequence). The CDR3 covers 16 residues. V shed 4 bases and J 9 bases; nucleotides not matched to a gene: 11.

The chain recombines TRBV29-1 with TRBJ2-6; 7 nucleotides align to TRBD2. Losses at the gene ends were 5 bases for V and 4 bases for J; bases not matched to a gene: 5. Looked up from germline, CDR1 is SQVTM and CDR2 is ANQGSEA. The CDR3 is 14 amino acids. CDR3 residues: CSVPGGAGANVLTF. The CDR3 region has the DNA TGCAGCGTTCCGGGGGGAGCGGGGGCCAACGTCCTGACTTTC.

This sequence joins TRBV5-1 and TRBJ1-1; D is uncertain. Trimming took off 1 base at V and 5 bases at J, with 9 bases between the two ends. Germline CDR1 and CDR2: SGHRS and YFSETQ. CDR3 length: 13 amino acids. Here the CDR3 DNA reads TGCGCCAGCAGCTTGAACCACGAGACTGAAGCTTTCTTT. It yields the protein CASSLNHETEAFF.